The sequence of this T cell receptor (beta chain) was determined in a study of blood T cells in healthy people across ages. Of note for this clonotype: Its antigen is unknown.

Findings of the study overall: A greater number of naive CD4+ cells and higher diversity distinguished long-lived donors from aged donors.

The people who gave samples were healthy Caucasians from Russia, aged roughly 6 to 100. Then a second PCR, running about 6 to 11 cycles, was carried out with a sample-barcoded 5' primer and a J-beta primer mix. Each CDR3 protein gets one entry after TCRdb re-called the 5' RACE reads with MiXCR. The table has approximately 900,000 distinct CDR3 sequences, 25% to 30% seen once; the top ten hold roughly 10%. Germline V gene sequence: CDR1 LGHNA, CDR2 YSLEER. The CDR3 loop spans 16 amino acids. V gave up 4 bases and J gave up 0 bases, with 15 bases separating them. These same records also appear under a second study, on T cells of mothers and their children.

The chain combines TRBV4-3 with TRBJ1-2; no definite D call. The clonotype comes from a woman aged 40 to 50 in good health. The sequencing input was blood. As DNA, the CDR3 is TGCGCCAGCAGCCCGACACGCCAACAAGCTAACTATGGCTACACCTTC. It translates to CASSPTRQQANYGYTF.